Listed here are 24 T cell receptor beta chains from one sample, sequenced in a study of metastatic and nonmetastatic thyroid tumors. Nobody among the patients had been given any treatment before thyroid surgery. TCRdb re-called clones via MiXCR from the PCR reads. This table has around 20,000 clones, 16% appearing once. The sequenced sample consisted of blood. Receptors were obtained from a male donor with papillary thyroid cancer or a benign thyroid nodule (not recorded which). Some clones in this sample may be carry-over from other donors' samples.

This clone was seen many times. This chain joins TRBV18 and TRBJ2-7; TRBD1 matches at 8 bases. The V and J ends lost 1 base and 5 bases, in that order; junction bases with no gene match: 4. CDR3 length: 14 residues. The germline V gene encodes CDR1 KGHSH and CDR2 LQKENI. CDR3 sequence: CASSPRTGSHEQYF. The CDR3 DNA sequence: TGTGCCAGCTCACCACGGACAGGGTCCCACGAGCAGTACTTC.

Many counts were recorded for this clone. The chain links TRBV20-1 to TRBJ1-1; 8 nucleotides line up with TRBD1. The length of the CDR3 is 14 residues. V lost 6 bases to trimming and J lost 4 bases; unmatched junction nucleotides: 10. Germline CDR1 and CDR2: DFQATT and SNEGSKA (reference sequence). In DNA, the CDR3 is TGCAGTGCATTAGACAGGGGTTCTGGCACTGAAGCTTTCTTT. This sequence encodes CSALDRGSGTEAFF.

This clone has ten or more counts. The chain carries TRBV20-1 and TRBJ2-1, with TRBD2 identical over 11 bases. The CDR3 spans 15 residues. In germline, CDR1 is DFQATT, CDR2 SNEGSKA (reference sequence). V trimming: 3 bases; J trimming: 3 bases; junction bases outside the gene matches: 4. CDR3 sequence: CSASPGTSGYNEQFF. The CDR3, as DNA: TGCAGTGCTAGCCCCGGGACTAGCGGCTACAATGAGCAGTTCTTC.

As for this clone: This may stem from a read error, because a much larger clone lies one nucleotide away. The chain carries TRBV29-1 and TRBJ2-7, with 9 bases identical to TRBD2. Germline V lookup: CDR1 SQVTM, CDR2 ANQGSEA. The CDR3 has 12 amino acids. CDR3 coding DNA: TGCAGGGCCTGGACTAGCGCCTACGAGCAGTACTTC. As protein: CRAWTSAYEQYF.

The sample holds many counts of this clone. V is TRBV28 and J is TRBJ2-2; D perhaps matches TRBD1 (7 bases). Per the germline V gene, CDR1 is MDHEN and CDR2 is SYDVKM. V was clipped by 5 bases and J by 7 bases, with 14 bases between them. The CDR3 is 14 residues long. CDR3 residues: CASSPRGTDGELFF. Written as DNA, the CDR3 is TGTGCCAGCAGTCCCCGGGGGACAGACGGGGAGCTGTTTTTT. Drawing the rest from reference TRBV28 and TRBJ2-2, the complete variable domain is DVKVTQSSRYLVKRTGEKVFLECVQDMDHENMFWYRQDPGLGLRLIYFSYDVKMKEKGDIPEGYSVSREKKERFSLILESASTNQTSMYLCASSPRGTDGELFFGEGSRLTVL.

This clone was detected many times. The gene calls are TRBV12-5 and TRBJ2-2; the D call may be TRBD1 or TRBD2 (5 bases each). CDR1 LGHNT and CDR2 FRNRAP come from the germline V gene. The CDR3 totals 16 residues. V lost 0 bases and J 6 bases, leaving 14 bases between the germline ends. The CDR3 nucleotides read TGTGCTAGTGGTTTGGTAAGGGACGGACCGCCCGGGGAGCTGTTTTTT. Translation: CASGLVRDGPPGELFF.

The rearrangement uses TRBV20-1 and TRBJ2-5; 12 nucleotides line up with TRBD2. The length of the CDR3 is 13 residues. Trimming at V came to 6 bases and at J to 7 bases, leaving 6 bases not matched to a gene. Germline V CDR1 and CDR2: DFQATT, SNEGSKA (reference sequence). This CDR3 is CSARTSGAVTQYF. The CDR3 DNA reads TGCAGTGCGAGGACTAGCGGGGCTGTGACCCAGTACTTC.

This chain connects TRBV5-1 to TRBJ2-7; D gene unclear. V was cut by 3 bases and J by 7 bases, with 8 bases left in between. Germline V gene data show CDR1 as SGHRS and CDR2 as YFSETQ. This CDR3 has 11 amino acids. DNA of the CDR3: TGCGCCAGCAGCTCCTCGACGGAGCAGTACTTC. It specifies CASSSSTEQYF. The full variable domain, rest sourced from reference TRBV5-1 and TRBJ2-7, is KAGVTQTPRYLIKTRGQQVTLSCSPISGHRSVSWYQQTPGQGLQFLFEYFSETQRNKGNFPGRFSGRQFSNSRSEMNVSTLELGDSALYLCASSSSTEQYFGPGTRLTVT.

The rearrangement joins TRBV11-2 to TRBJ1-6, with 11 bases aligning to TRBD1. Germline V gene data show CDR1 as SGHAT and CDR2 as FQNNGV. The length of the CDR3 is 18 residues. V lost 5 bases and J lost 6; bases outside the gene matches: 12. The CDR3 DNA follows: TGTGCCAGCAGCCCAACGGACAGGGGGCTTTTAGCTAATTCACCCCTCCACTTT. This sequence encodes CASSPTDRGLLANSPLHF.

This clone came up many times. V gene TRBV7-9 combines with J gene TRBJ1-1, with a weak D call TRBD1 (6 bases). V was shortened by 7 bases and J by 1 base, with 13 bases between the two germline ends. Germline V gene data show CDR1 as SEHNR and CDR2 as FQNEAQ (reference sequence). There are 14 residues in the CDR3. CDR3 loop: CASNTGTRNTEAFF. DNA of the CDR3: TGTGCCAGCAACACAGGGACACGGAACACTGAAGCTTTCTTT. The full variable domain, with the rest looked up from reference TRBV7-9 and TRBJ1-1, is DTGVSQNPRHKITKRGQNVTFRCDPISEHNRLYWYRQTLGQGPEFLTYFQNEAQLEKSRLLSDRFSAERPKGSFSTLEIQRTEQGDSAMYLCASNTGTRNTEAFFGQGTRLTVV.

In its sample, this clone was seen many times. The V call is TRBV5-4, the J call TRBJ2-7; D not resolved. The V gene lost 0 bases and the J gene lost 7 bases, with 5 bases spanning the gap. The CDR3 totals 11 residues. Germline CDR1 SGHNT, CDR2 YYREEE (reference sequence). The CDR3: CASSLGGEQYF. The CDR3 DNA is TGTGCCAGCAGCTTGGGTGGTGAGCAGTACTTC.

V is TRBV6-2 or TRBV6-3 and J is TRBJ2-3; D remains unclear. Looked up from germline, CDR1 is MNHEY and CDR2 is SVGEGT. V was cut by 6 bases and J by 2 bases, with 6 bases left in between. This CDR3 is built from 12 residues. The CDR3 DNA follows: TGTGCCAGCAGGCCTATCACAGATACGCAGTATTTT. As protein: CASRPITDTQYF.

Ten or more counts support this clone. The chain links TRBV27 to TRBJ2-1; no reliable D call. This CDR3 contains 14 residues. The ends were cut back, 7 bases at V and 0 bases at J, with 10 bases in the middle. The germline CDR1 and CDR2 sequences are MNHEY and SMNVEV (reference sequence). CDR3 nucleotide sequence: TGTGCCAGCATGGTCGAACGCTCCTACAATGAGCAGTTCTTC. This codes for CASMVERSYNEQFF.

This clone qualifies as medium-sized. This chain connects TRBV12-3 or TRBV12-4 to TRBJ1-1, with TRBD1 identical over 7 bases. Trimming at V came to 7 bases and at J to 1 base, leaving 6 bases not matched to a gene. The CDR3 consists of 14 residues. The CDR3 is CASIHRGENTEAFF. For the CDR3, the DNA is TGTGCCAGCATCCACAGGGGAGAGAACACTGAAGCTTTCTTT.

With respect to this clone: A read error may explain this, as a much larger clone is one base away. This chain links TRBV6-4 with TRBJ2-5, with 8 bases aligning to TRBD2. Germline V lookup: CDR1 MRHNA, CDR2 SNTAGT. The CDR3 sequence is 17 residues long. The trim removed 4 bases at V and 3 bases at J, leaving 13 bases unmatched. The CDR3 DNA sequence: TGTGCCAGCAGTGCACCCCGTCGGGGGGGGGCGGAAGAGACCCAGTACTTC. Protein: CASSAPRRGGAEETQYF.

This clone was counted at least ten times. The chain employs TRBV6-5 and TRBJ2-2; 7 nucleotides agree with TRBD2. Germline values: CDR1 MNHEY, CDR2 SVGAGI. CDR3 length equals 20 residues. The J segment lost 4 bases and the V segment lost 5 bases, leaving 22 bases of the junction unmatched. Here the CDR3 DNA reads TGTGCCAGCAGTCCCTTCCGGGACTACCGGGACCCAGTCCCCACCGGGGAGCTGTTTTTT. The encoded protein is CASSPFRDYRDPVPTGELFF.

This clone has ten or more counts. The chain links TRBV28 to TRBJ1-6; TRBD1 might be the D (6 bases). The germline gives CDR1 MDHEN, CDR2 SYDVKM. The V end lost 6 bases, the J end lost 4 bases, and 19 bases lay between the germline ends. The length of the CDR3 is 17 residues. As DNA, the CDR3 is TGTGCCAGCAGCTCCCCCCACAGGGATGTTTATAATTCACCCCTCCACTTT. Its translation is CASSSPHRDVYNSPLHF.

This clone was observed at least ten times. V is TRBV28 and J is TRBJ2-7; D possibly corresponds to TRBD1 (5 bases). CDR3 length equals 14 residues. The V and J ends lost 3 bases and 4 bases respectively, with 13 bases between them. Germline loops: CDR1 MDHEN, CDR2 SYDVKM. The CDR3: CASSLRQGNYEQYF. DNA of the CDR3: TGTGCCAGCAGTTTGAGGCAGGGTAATTACGAGCAGTACTTC.

This clone appeared many times. CDR3 residues: CASHVEANTEAFF. The CDR3 bases are TGTGCCAGCCATGTGGAAGCTAACACTGAAGCTTTCTTT. V is TRBV28 and J is TRBJ1-1; D is unresolved. This CDR3 contains 13 residues. V was trimmed by 8 bases and J by 2 bases, leaving 12 bases between them. Germline V gene data show CDR1 as MDHEN and CDR2 as SYDVKM.

CDR3 sequence reads: CASSVGGQGKRGEKLFF. The CDR3 DNA reads TGTGCCAGCAGCGTAGGGGGACAGGGCAAGAGGGGAGAAAAACTGTTTTTT. The rearrangement joins TRBV9 to TRBJ1-4; TRBD1 matches 9 bases. The ends lost 0 bases at V and 8 bases at J; junction bases unmatched: 11. CDR3 size: 17 residues. Germline lookup yields CDR1 SGDLS and CDR2 YYNGEE.

This clone has ten or more counts. V is TRBV7-6 and J is TRBJ2-3; D is ambiguous. The CDR3 runs to 13 residues. Trimming shortened V by 5 bases and J by 0 bases, and 6 bases separated the two germline ends. The germline CDR1 and CDR2 sequences are SGHVS and FNYEAQ. CDR3 nucleotides: TGTGCCAGCAGCCACCCGAGCACAGATACGCAGTATTTT. Its translation: CASSHPSTDTQYF.

This clone was seen repeatedly, ten times or more. The genes are TRBV28 and TRBJ2-3; no definite D call. Per germline, CDR1 MDHEN and CDR2 SYDVKM. Trimming pared 2 bases from V and 2 bases from J, leaving 5 bases between. The CDR3 has 13 amino acids. For the CDR3, the DNA is TGTGCCAGCAGTTTACAACACACAGATACGCAGTATTTT. This encodes CASSLQHTDTQYF.

This clone occurred many times. The chain couples TRBV20-1 to TRBJ1-4; D remains unclear. The CDR3 length is 13 residues. With 2 bases removed from V and 8 bases from J, the gap between germline ends came to 12 bases. CDR1 DFQATT and CDR2 SNEGSKA come from the germline V gene (reference sequence). CDR3 sequence reads: CSARRLEDEKLFF. CDR3 DNA: TGCAGTGCTAGAAGACTTGAGGACGAAAAACTGTTTTTT.

This clone was detected ten times or more. The chain combines TRBV4-3 with TRBJ2-1, with no clear D. Germline V gives CDR1 LGHNA, CDR2 YSLEER. The CDR3 loop spans 11 amino acids. The V end was cut by 3 bases, the J end by 7 bases, with 4 bases between. CDR3: CASSQGNEQFF. The CDR3 nucleotides are TGCGCCAGCAGCCAGGGGAATGAGCAGTTCTTC.